This T cell receptor beta chain was recovered during a study of technical replicates of blood from a handful of donors. CDR1 SGHRS and CDR2 YFSETQ come from the germline V gene. The CDR3 runs 15 residues. V was shortened by 3 bases and J by 4 bases, with 14 bases between the two germline ends. This table comes from immunoSEQ multiplex PCR, and its TCRdb copy is limited to in-frame clones, with some not included. Of about 100,000 clones in the sample, almost 96% were seen once. The receptor was derived from a human donor in good health. Sample: T cells isolated from PBMCs. V usage is TRBV5-1 and J usage is TRBJ2-1; TRBD1 is a possible D gene (5 bases). The CDR3 DNA reads as TGCGCCAGCAGCTGGACACCAGTCTATTACAATGAGCAGTTCTTC. As protein: CASSWTPVYYNEQFF.